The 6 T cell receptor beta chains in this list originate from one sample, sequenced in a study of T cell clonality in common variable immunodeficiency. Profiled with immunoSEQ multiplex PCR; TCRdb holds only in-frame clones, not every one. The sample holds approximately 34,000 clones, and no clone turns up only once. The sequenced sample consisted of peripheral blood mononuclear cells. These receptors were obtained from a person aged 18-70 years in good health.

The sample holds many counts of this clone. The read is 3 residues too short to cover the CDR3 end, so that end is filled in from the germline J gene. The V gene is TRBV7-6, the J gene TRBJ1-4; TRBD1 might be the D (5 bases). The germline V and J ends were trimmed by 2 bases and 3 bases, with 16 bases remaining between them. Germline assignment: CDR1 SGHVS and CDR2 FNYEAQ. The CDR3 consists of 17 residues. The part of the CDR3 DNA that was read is TGTGCCAGCAGCTTATCGCCAGGGCGAACACCTAATGAAAAA. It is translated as CASSLSPGRTPNEK. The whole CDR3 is CASSLSPGRTPNEKLFF.

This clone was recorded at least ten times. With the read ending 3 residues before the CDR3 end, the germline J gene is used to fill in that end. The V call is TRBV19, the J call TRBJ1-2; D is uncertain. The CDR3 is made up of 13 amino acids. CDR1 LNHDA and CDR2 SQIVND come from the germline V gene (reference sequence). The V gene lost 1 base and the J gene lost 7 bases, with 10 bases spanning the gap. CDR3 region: CASSIGGGSGYTF. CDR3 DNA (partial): TGTGCCAGTAGTATAGGTGGCGGGAGTGGC.

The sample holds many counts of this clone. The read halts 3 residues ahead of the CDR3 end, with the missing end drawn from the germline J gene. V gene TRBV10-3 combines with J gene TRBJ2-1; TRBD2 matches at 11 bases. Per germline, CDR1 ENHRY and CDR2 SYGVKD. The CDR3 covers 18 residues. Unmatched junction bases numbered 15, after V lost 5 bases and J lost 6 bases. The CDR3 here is CAISRSTSGNPLGNEQFF. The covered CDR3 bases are TGTGCCATCAGTCGCTCGACTAGCGGGAACCCCCTCGGCAATGAG.

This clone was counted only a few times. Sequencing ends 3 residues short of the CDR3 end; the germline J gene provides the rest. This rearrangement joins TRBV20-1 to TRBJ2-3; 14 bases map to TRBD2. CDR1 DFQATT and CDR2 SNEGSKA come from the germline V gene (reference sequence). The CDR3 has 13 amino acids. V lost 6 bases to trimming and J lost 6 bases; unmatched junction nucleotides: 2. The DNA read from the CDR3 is TGCAGTGCCAGACTAGCGGGAGGGGATACG. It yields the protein CSARLAGGDT. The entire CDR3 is CSARLAGGDTQYF.

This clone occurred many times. Partial CDR3 DNA: TGTGCCAGCACCCTGACAGGAGGTAATGAAAAA. Translated: CASTLTGGNEK. The whole CDR3 protein reads CASTLTGGNEKLFF. The chain joins TRBV2 to TRBJ1-4; D may be TRBD1 (6 bases). The read comes to an end 3 residues before the CDR3 does, leaving the germline J gene to fill in the end. CDR3 length: 14 amino acids. Germline CDR1 and CDR2: SNHLY and FYNNEI. The V end lost 7 bases, the J end lost 4 bases, and 13 bases lay between the germline ends.

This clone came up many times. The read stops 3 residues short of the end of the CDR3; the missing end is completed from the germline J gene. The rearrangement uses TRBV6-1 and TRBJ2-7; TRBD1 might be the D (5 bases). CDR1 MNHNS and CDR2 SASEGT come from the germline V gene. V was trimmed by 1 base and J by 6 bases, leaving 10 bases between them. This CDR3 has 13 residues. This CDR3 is CASSEVGRAEQYF. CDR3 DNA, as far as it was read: TGTGCCAGCAGTGAAGTGGGCAGGGCCGAG.